The present T cell receptor beta chain was sequenced within a study of CD8 T cells in Susac syndrome. About 0.5 to 1 ug RNA was reverse transcribed with random hexamers. TCRdb re-derived calls from the immunoSEQ multiplex PCR reads in MiXCR, one entry per CDR3 protein. This table has about 150,000 distinct CDR3 sequences, nearly 97% appearing once. The V and J ends lost 0 bases and 6 bases respectively, with 10 bases between them. This CDR3 has 13 residues. In germline, CDR1 is SGDLS, CDR2 YYNGEE. Sequencing was carried out using CD8+ T cells from PBMCs. This chain joins TRBV9 and TRBJ2-7; D is ambiguous. The source of this sequence is a human donor with multiple sclerosis. This CDR3 is CASSVDVQSEQYF. The CDR3, as DNA: TGTGCCAGCAGCGTAGATGTACAGAGCGAGCAGTACTTC.